The sequence of this T cell receptor beta chain was determined in a study of cytomegalovirus exposure and HLA in healthy donors (dated by TCRdb to about 2017). In terms of the full investigation: In an earlier analysis of several hundred of the donors, 250 to 300 Gb of sequence data and 95 million to 130 million unique TCR beta sequences from 150 million to 200 million T cells were reported. A separate validation cohort of some 130 different subjects was used in addition to the 666-subject first cohort. Using immunosequencing, the study profiled T cell repertoires from around 680 subjects and related those repertoires to cytomegalovirus serostatus. An early release covering roughly 600 HLA-typed donors comprised 300 to 350 gigabases of sequencing data and 85 million to 100 million unique TCR sequences. Class I and class II HLA loci were covered by the typing at four-digit resolution. To predict cytomegalovirus infection status, the study combined high-throughput TCR immunosequencing, statistical association of individual TCRs with disease status, and machine learning. The number of donors typed differed by locus, with about 629-630 for A, B, C, DRB1 and DQB1, roughly 520 for DQA1, about 610 for DPA1, and 450 to 480 for DPB1. Among the approximately 420 genotyped donors, around 81% belonged to the genetic ancestry cluster associated with self-reported Caucasian donors. The aim of the study was to test whether cataloging public T cell receptors could identify signatures of past pathogen exposure. Among some 400 genotyped donors of the cohort, an average of around 250,000 unique TCR beta nucleotide sequences was sequenced per donor, of which about 20% were non-productive. In the later analysis, no new phenotypic data were used to find candidate immune exposures; instead, reliance was placed on TCR beta sequences and their occurrence across donors. An earlier analysis of around 640 of the donors used high-throughput TCR beta sequencing to judge whether each TCR beta V gene segment behaved as functional or pseudogenic. A handful of DR-DQ haplotypes were handled as single units for association and clustering because linkage in the cohort was strong. Donor age, sex, ethnicity and CMV serostatus were compiled together with the repertoire data. All discovery cohort repertoires had been generated using a single sequencing platform. A later genetic analysis took genome-wide SNP genotypes for about 60% of the roughly 670 donors and used that subset as a discovery cohort. A later analysis re-analyzed previously published TCR beta repertoires from hundreds of donors and added high-resolution HLA genotyping to study TCR occurrence patterns. Points the paper makes about the study in general: Only TCR beta chains were sequenced in this cohort, and the absence of alpha or paired-chain data limited detectable features. The earlier analysis of 587 of the donors excluded some 15 rarely observed V segments, including chromosome 9 orphons, because counts were too low. A total of fewer than 200 TCR beta chains were listed by the study as associated with cytomegalovirus. Broadly in line with IMGT annotations, most TCR beta V segments showed up in productive rearrangements about 87% or about 30% of the time in an earlier analysis of 587 of the donors. Most CMV-associated TCR beta chains appeared to be HLA-restricted in a later analysis, and the HLA associations seemed to be driven largely by CMV exposure. Across donors, most TCR sequences were observed very rarely, whereas some public TCRs were present in many individuals. A later analysis reported that several top co-occurrence clusters appeared linked to parvovirus B19, influenza, CMV and Epstein-Barr virus. Some IMGT-functional V segments, including TRBV6-2 and TRBV6-3, could not be told apart with the 87-base-pair reads, so those segments were excluded. In a later analysis, HLA-associated TCR beta chains were found to be more clonally expanded and to have lower generation probabilities than equally common non-associated chains. According to the authors, the approach could potentially be generalized to other disease states and immunological phenotypes. A further reported finding was that TCR beta sequences accurately predicted the HLA-A and HLA-B alleles for most subjects in the first cohort. Roughly uniform sequencing depth across donors was assumed in presence/absence analyses, although this assumption may not hold. Strong co-occurrence of HLA alleles, especially DR and DQ, made assigning TCR associations to individual alleles difficult. A later analysis found that TCR association rates varied across HLA loci, with DRB1 alleles showing the most associated TCRs and HLA-C alleles the fewest. Specific HLA alleles were associated with roughly 17,000 TCR beta sequences at a false discovery rate of 0.05 in a later analysis. A cluster of highly shared sequence variants was judged likely to be a technical artifact of the sequencing pipeline. In a later genetic analysis, fewer N-insertions in productive TCRs were reported among donors in an Asian-associated ancestry cluster than the roughly 700-donor mean. Correlated functional status among segregating V segments might be attributable to linkage disequilibrium, but an unknown experimental factor could not be ruled out. Cytomegalovirus status was reported to be diagnosed by the classifier with high specificity and sensitivity in both the original and validation cohorts. HLA typing was unavailable for some donors at each locus, so association tests used only the typed subset. In vitro tests confirmed that a few of the cytomegalovirus-associated TCR beta chains recognize cytomegalovirus antigens. Immune exposure information for the cohort was limited to CMV serostatus. An association between a missense DCLRE1C variant and V-gene and J-gene trimming of TCR beta chains was found in a later genetic analysis and replicated in an independent cohort.

The cohort was made up of about 670 healthy bone marrow donors. At the time of sampling, every cohort member was nominally healthy, though immune exposures that went unrecorded were likely present. The donor tested CMV seropositive and was one of the 289 seropositive cohort members. A peripheral blood sample was collected from each donor, and TCR beta sequencing was performed on peripheral blood mononuclear cells. The Qiagen DNeasy Blood Extraction Kit was used to extract genomic DNA from the blood cell samples. Based on the germline V gene, the CDR1 and CDR2 sequences are SGHAT and FQNNGV. V lost 8 bases and J lost 6 bases, and the count of bases not matched to a germline gene is 10. The CDR3 goes from the cysteine to the phenylalanine over 14 residues. Only the CDR3 part of the read is kept: 42 bases, read in frame from the first base. Concerning this clone itself: Its binding antigen is unknown. No per-base quality is available; no much larger clone lies one base away.

Libraries were prepared through the immunoSEQ multiplex PCR assay. The multiplex PCR relied on a mix of 60 forward primers for TCR Vbeta segments and 13 reverse primers for TCR Jbeta segments. Amplification of the CDR3 region of rearranged TCR beta genes was performed with a multiplex PCR assay on genomic DNA. Amplified TCR beta libraries were sequenced as 87-base-pair reads on the Illumina HiSeq System. The paper's data handling went like this. Across the 500 to 850 repertoires, a later analysis counted 80 million or so unique TCR beta chains, roughly 11 million of which were shared by at least two donors. To remove PCR and sequencing errors, raw reads were error-corrected and collapsed into unique sequences using a nearest-neighbor algorithm that merged closely related sequences. CDR3 sequences were aligned to IMGT reference sequences to assign V, D and J gene segments. For a sequence to be retained, a match of at least six nucleotides was required to both a V gene segment and a J gene segment. A rearrangement counted as productive if the CDR3 had no stop codons and remained in frame with V and J, and every other rearrangement counted as non-productive. CDR3 was defined according to IMGT convention as the region running from the second conserved V-encoded cysteine to the conserved J-encoded phenylalanine. The earlier analysis of around 640 of the donors excluded sequences that lacked an unambiguous match to a single V gene segment. An earlier analysis of 587 of the donors called V segments functional above 56.7% productive rearrangements and segregating when the between-donor standard deviation exceeded 5%. A statistical classification framework was built to diagnose cytomegalovirus status from the catalog of TCR beta chain sequences. V and J gene assignment, in a later analysis, came from comparing TCR nucleotide sequences with IMGT/GENE-DB human TR gene sequences. A later analysis assigned CDR3 sequences and most-parsimonious VDJ recombination scenarios with the TCRdist pipeline. In a later analysis, each TCR beta chain was defined by its CDR3 amino acid sequence together with its V-gene family, and reads without a unique V-gene family were excluded. To address suspected cross-contamination and a sequencing artifact, a later analysis removed around 590 highly shared, low-generation-probability nucleotide sequences. In a later analysis, a clonal expansion index was calculated for each public chain from normalized within-repertoire ranks of inferred template counts. In a later analysis, generation probabilities were computed using a VDJ recombination model fitted to out-of-frame rearrangements, and the results were checked against IGoR. In a later analysis, hypergeometric tests were used to score TCR-TCR, TCR-HLA and TCR-CMV co-occurrence, with a repertoire-size bias correction applied to TCR pairs. False discovery rates were estimated in a later analysis by permuting HLA or CMV assignments 20 times. In a later analysis, co-occurring TCRs were grouped using DBSCAN, and TCRdist sequence similarity was added for clustering within HLA-allele-positive subsets. For co-occurrence clustering, repertoires with fewer than 30,000 or more than 120,000 public chains were excluded, along with several repertoires with anomalous nucleotide sharing. TCRdb provides this immuneACCESS table in a form limited to in-frame rearrangements. Some clones are lacking; in checked studies, under half of them reflect an unresolved V gene, and why the rest are absent is not known. D and trimming were read from the DNA, whereas the V and J calls and clone size are those reported in that table. The table for this sample lists under 200,000 clones; around 83% of them were counted only once. The ten largest account for over 1.5% of the sample.

The sequence links TRBV11-2 to TRBJ1-2, with 9 junctional bases fitting TRBD1. The receptor's source is a man aged 35 to 55 in good health and CMV-seropositive. Sample: PBMCs. At the DNA level, the sequence is TGTGCCAGCGGGCGGGACAGGGCGACCGATGGCTACACCTTC. Its coded protein is CASGRDRATDGYTF.